This T cell receptor (beta chain) was recorded in a study of blood T cell repertoires in COVID-19. The wider study: COVID-19 samples from acute and convalescent phases originated in the United States, Italy and Spain. Sample material is recorded as cDNA or gDNA derived from T cells, B-cell-depleted T cells, or PBMCs.

TCRdb keeps only in-frame clones here, not all; method: immunoSEQ multiplex PCR. The sample holds 35,000 to 45,000 clones, almost 95% seen once. The CDR3 extends over 16 amino acids. The germline gives CDR1 SGDLS, CDR2 YYNGEE. V dropped 0 bases and J dropped 2; count of bases not matched to a gene: 6. The rearrangement links TRBV9 to TRBJ2-5; TRBD1 matches at 8 bases. The clonotype was recovered from a man aged 45 to 65 with active COVID-19. The specimen was peripheral blood. CDR3 DNA: TGTGCCAGCAGCGTAGGTGGACAGGGTTTACAAGAGACCCAGTACTTC. It codes for CASSVGGQGLQETQYF.